This is a list of T cell receptor beta chains from one sample in a study of persistence of HIV-infected CD4 T cells. Assay: immunoSEQ multiplex PCR; the TCRdb copy retains only in-frame clones and omits some. The sample contains 35,000 to 45,000 clones, less than 90% of which appear only once. These receptors have no identified antigens. Sample: CD4+ T cells sorted from PBMCs after 18-hour stimulation, taken from a patient who received antiretroviral therapy. These receptors all come from an adult woman with HIV who was CMV-seropositive. Both conserved end residues are part of each CDR3. D genes are given only for firm matches. Only some rows state a clone size, as once, few, many or a class for expanded clones.

j_call d_call clone_size v_call cdr3_nt cdr3_aa
TRBJ1-1 . . TRBV15 TGTGCCACCAGCAGAGATACTGCGGGCACTGAAGCTTTCTTT CATSRDTAGTEAFF
TRBJ1-1 . . TRBV24-1 TGTGCCACCAGTGACACGACAGGAAACACTGAAGCTTTCTTT CATSDTTGNTEAFF
TRBJ1-1 TRBD1 . TRBV9 TGTGCCAGCAGCGTAGAACCTTGGGCAGGGGGGAACACTGAAGCTTTCTTT CASSVEPWAGGNTEAFF
TRBJ1-2 . . TRBV14 TGTGCCAGCAGCCAAGAGGTACAGCCTGTTTCAGGTGGCTACACCTTC CASSQEVQPVSGGYTF
TRBJ2-7 . once TRBV10-2 TGCGCCAGCAGTGGACGGGGCCTCCCCTACGAGCAGTACTTC CASSGRGLPYEQYF
TRBJ2-7 . . TRBV27 TGTGCCAGCAGTTTATCCAGGGCCTACGAGCAGTACTTC CASSLSRAYEQYF
TRBJ2-3 . . TRBV30 TGTGCCTGGGCCCCTCCGCAATACACAGATACGCAGTATTTT CAWAPPQYTDTQYF
TRBJ1-1 . . TRBV6-5 TGTGCCAGCACGAGGCGGGGGGAATTCGCTGAAGCTTTCTTT CASTRRGEFAEAFF
TRBJ1-4 . . TRBV15 TGTGCCACCAGCAGAGTAGAGGGGAAACTGTTTTTT CATSRVEGKLFF
TRBJ1-1 . . TRBV2 TGTGCCAGCAGGACCGAGGGTGTCACTGAAGCTTTCTTT CASRTEGVTEAFF
TRBJ1-6 . . TRBV5-1 TGCGCCAGCAGCCCTTCCCGGGCCAAGGGGTCACCCCTCCACTTT CASSPSRAKGSPLHF
TRBJ1-3 . . TRBV6-6 TGTGCCAGCAGTTTAAACACCATATATTTT CASSLNTIYF
TRBJ2-3 TRBD2 . TRBV27 TGTGCCAGCAGCTCTTACAGCGGGGGGACCACAGATACGCAGTATTTT CASSSYSGGTTDTQYF
TRBJ1-1 . . TRBV6-6 TGTGCCGCCGCGGGGGCTGAAGCTTTCTTT CAAAGAEAFF
TRBJ1-1 . . TRBV30 TGTGCCTGGAGTGTATATCTGGGAGGAGCTTTCTTT CAWSVYLGGAFF
TRBJ1-6 . . TRBV6-4 TGTGCCAGCAGGAACACGAACCATAATTCACCCCTCCACTTT CASRNTNHNSPLHF
TRBJ1-1 . . TRBV12-3/TRBV12-4 TGTGCCAGCAGTTGGGGGGGGAACACTGAAGCTTTCTTT CASSWGGNTEAFF
TRBJ2-1 TRBD1 . TRBV29-1 TGCAGCGTTGGTAAGGGGGCGGGCGGTGAGCAGTTCTTC CSVGKGAGGEQFF
TRBJ2-5 . . TRBV18 TGTGCCAGCTCACCCGAAGAGGTGACCCAGTACTTC CASSPEEVTQYF
TRBJ2-6 . . TRBV18 TGTGCCAGCTCACCAAGCACAGGAGTCCTTTTC CASSPSTGVLF
TRBJ1-2 . . TRBV5-1 TGCGCCAGCAGCTTGGCCCAGACCACCCACTATGGCTACACCTTC CASSLAQTTHYGYTF
TRBJ1-2 . . TRBV7-3 TGTGCCAGCAGCCCGGACAGCACTTATGGCTACACCTTC CASSPDSTYGYTF
TRBJ2-1 TRBD2 . TRBV3-1/TRBV3-2 TGTGCCAGCAGCCAACCCACGGGACTAGCGGGGTCTGAGCAGTTCTTC CASSQPTGLAGSEQFF
TRBJ1-3 . . TRBV29-1 TGCAGCGTCGGGGCTGGAAACACCATATATTTT CSVGAGNTIYF
TRBJ1-2 . . TRBV29-1 TGCAGCGTTCCCCATCCGGGGATGGGGGGCTACACCTTC CSVPHPGMGGYTF
TRBJ2-1 TRBD1 . TRBV10-3 TGTGCCACCGGGACAGGCTCCTACAATGAGCAGTTCTTC CATGTGSYNEQFF
TRBJ1-2 TRBD1 once TRBV29-1 TGCAGCGTCGAGGGGGGACAGGGTAATATGGGCTACACCTTC CSVEGGQGNMGYTF
TRBJ2-1 . . TRBV2 TGTGCCAGCCTGACCTCAGCCTACAATGAGCAGTTCTTC CASLTSAYNEQFF
TRBJ2-2 . . TRBV2 TGTGCCAGCAGTGTTTCCGAAAACACCGGGGAGCTGTTTTTT CASSVSENTGELFF
TRBJ2-2 TRBD1 . TRBV5-1 TGCGCCAGCAGCCATATACGGACAGGTTACGCCGGGGAGCTGTTTTTT CASSHIRTGYAGELFF
TRBJ1-1 . . TRBV2 TGTGCCAGCAGTGATCCGAACACTGAAGCTTTCTTT CASSDPNTEAFF
TRBJ1-2 . . TRBV5-4 TGTGCCAGCAGCTTGGACAGGGTTAATGGCTACACCTTC CASSLDRVNGYTF
TRBJ2-2 . once TRBV7-3 TGTGCCAGCAGCTTAGATCTAGTCGGGGAGCTGTTTTTT CASSLDLVGELFF
TRBJ2-1 TRBD2 few TRBV7-3 TGTGCCAGCAGCTTAGGGTTAAGCGGGGGAATTAATGAGCAGTTCTTC CASSLGLSGGINEQFF
TRBJ1-2 . once TRBV5-4 TGTGCCAGCAGCTTCGAGGGGCAGCTCTATGGCTACACCTTC CASSFEGQLYGYTF
TRBJ1-2 TRBD1 . TRBV18 TGTGCCAGCTCCCTGGGACAGAACTATGGCTACACCTTC CASSLGQNYGYTF
TRBJ2-1 TRBD1 . TRBV2 TGTGCCAGCAGGGGGACAGGGTTCAATGAGCAGTTCTTC CASRGTGFNEQFF
TRBJ2-2 TRBD1 . TRBV3-1/TRBV3-2 TGTGCCAGCAGCGTGCAGGGGGTCGACGGGGAGCTGTTTTTT CASSVQGVDGELFF
TRBJ1-1 . . TRBV30 TGTGCCTGGGCACAGACTAACACTGAAGCTTTCTTT CAWAQTNTEAFF
TRBJ2-3 . . TRBV12-3/TRBV12-4 TGTGCCAGCGGACTGCAGGGTTCGGATACGCAGTATTTT CASGLQGSDTQYF